This TCR beta chain was sequenced during a study of siplizumab effects on memory and regulatory T cells. CDR3 length: 22 residues. Germline CDR1 reads WNHNN; CDR2 reads SYGVQD (reference sequence). V trimming: 6 bases; J trimming: 0 bases; junction bases outside the gene matches: 22. About 100,000 TCR templates underwent assay in every sample. Method: immunoSEQ multiplex PCR; TCRdb's copy keeps in-frame clones and lacks some. Here the sample spans about 100,000 clones, 80% to 95% being singletons. The V and J genes are TRBV10-1 and TRBJ2-2, with TRBD2 matching over 10 bases. Sequenced input: CD4+ T cells sorted from blood. The sequence derives from a human donor in good health. Some clones in this sample may be carry-over from other donors' samples. CDR3 loop: CASRTRGELAGDHQTNTGELFF. The CDR3 DNA reads TGCGCCAGCAGGACCAGGGGGGAGCTAGCGGGAGACCACCAAACGAACACCGGGGAGCTGTTTTTT.